This TCR beta chain was retrieved from a study of cytomegalovirus exposure and HLA in healthy donors (dated by TCRdb to the late 2010s). About the investigation overall: In an earlier analysis of fewer than 750 of the donors, under 300 Gb of sequence data and 90 million to 120 million unique TCR beta sequences from about 190 million T cells were reported. About 320 gigabases of sequencing data and tens of millions of unique TCR sequences were included in an early release covering 550 to 800 HLA-typed donors. Of the 300 to 450 genotyped donors, 65% to 90% were placed in the genetic ancestry cluster associated with self-reported Caucasian donors. The study aimed to test whether cataloging public T cell receptors could reveal signatures of past pathogen exposure. The T cell repertoires of 700 or so subjects were profiled by immunosequencing and related to cytomegalovirus serostatus. In addition to the first cohort of roughly 700 subjects, a separate validation cohort of 120 different subjects was used. To predict cytomegalovirus infection status, the study combined high-throughput TCR immunosequencing, statistical association of individual TCRs with disease status, and machine learning. In a later analysis, previously published TCR beta repertoires from more than 500 donors were re-analyzed and high-resolution HLA genotyping was added so that TCR occurrence patterns could be studied. In the later analysis, no new phenotypic data were used to find candidate immune exposures; instead, reliance was placed on TCR beta sequences and their occurrence across donors. To decide whether each TCR beta V gene segment behaved as functional or pseudogenic, an earlier analysis of some 600 of the donors relied on high-throughput TCR beta sequencing. Donor age, sex, ethnicity and CMV serostatus were compiled alongside the repertoire data. A later genetic analysis took genome-wide SNP genotypes for about 65% of the 666 donors and used that subset as a discovery cohort. All discovery cohort repertoires had been generated using a single sequencing platform. Class I and class II HLA loci were covered by the typing at four-digit resolution. The number of donors typed differed by locus, with 629-630 for A, B, C, DRB1 and DQB1, around 520 for DQA1, 600 to 610 for DPA1, and some 470 for DPB1. About five DR-DQ haplotypes were treated as single units for association and clustering because of strong linkage in the cohort. On average, 235,054 unique TCR beta nucleotide sequences were sequenced per donor among some 420 genotyped donors of the cohort, with roughly 19% of those sequences being non-productive.

Overall study outcomes, separate from this receptor: Correlated functional status among segregating V segments might reflect linkage disequilibrium, but an unknown experimental factor could not be ruled out. A later analysis associated 15,000 or so TCR beta sequences with specific HLA alleles at a false discovery rate of 0.05. Compared with the roughly 710-donor mean, donors in an Asian-associated ancestry cluster had fewer N-insertions in productive TCRs, according to a later genetic analysis. For the cohort, immune exposure information was limited to CMV serostatus. Most TCR sequences were observed very rarely across donors, whereas some public TCRs were present in many individuals. According to a later analysis, most CMV-associated TCR beta chains appeared to be HLA-restricted, and the HLA associations seemed to be driven largely by CMV exposure. In vitro tests confirmed that a few of the cytomegalovirus-associated TCR beta chains recognize cytomegalovirus antigens. Sequencing depth was assumed to be roughly uniform across donors in the presence/absence analyses, though that assumption may not hold. A cluster of highly shared sequence variants was judged likely to be a technical artifact of the sequencing pipeline. A further reported finding was that TCR beta sequences accurately predicted the HLA-A and HLA-B alleles for most subjects in the first cohort. A later genetic analysis associated a missense DCLRE1C variant with V-gene and J-gene trimming of TCR beta chains, and an independent cohort replicated the association. In this cohort, only TCR beta chains were sequenced, and detectable features were limited by the absence of alpha or paired-chain data. Because HLA typing was unavailable for some donors at each locus, only the typed subset was used in association tests. A later analysis reported that several top co-occurrence clusters appeared linked to parvovirus B19, influenza, CMV and Epstein-Barr virus. Some IMGT-functional V segments, including TRBV6-2 and TRBV6-3, could not be told apart with the 87-base-pair reads, so those segments were excluded. The authors suggested that the approach could potentially be extended to other disease states and immunological phenotypes. In an earlier analysis of 587 of the donors, most TCR beta V segments were observed in productive rearrangements about 87% or about 30% of the time, broadly matching IMGT annotations. The classifier was reported to diagnose cytomegalovirus status with high specificity and sensitivity in both the original and validation cohorts. In a later analysis, HLA-associated TCR beta chains were found to be more clonally expanded and to have lower generation probabilities than equally common non-associated chains. Over 15 rarely observed V segments, including chromosome 9 orphons, were excluded from the earlier analysis of approximately 600 of the donors because counts were too low. Assigning TCR associations to individual alleles was difficult when HLA alleles, especially DR and DQ, strongly co-occurred. The study gave a list of under 200 TCR beta chains associated with cytomegalovirus. In a later analysis, the rate of TCR association differed among HLA loci, with DRB1 alleles having the most associated TCRs and HLA-C alleles having the fewest.

The library was generated by the immunoSEQ multiplex PCR assay. For the multiplex PCR, a mixture combining 60 forward primers for TCR Vbeta segments and 13 reverse primers for TCR Jbeta segments was used. A multiplex PCR assay on genomic DNA amplified the CDR3 region of rearranged TCR beta genes. Amplified TCR beta libraries were sequenced as 87-base-pair reads on the Illumina HiSeq System. Per the source publication's procedure: Across the 600 to 700 repertoires, a later analysis counted 80 million or so unique TCR beta chains, roughly 11 million of which were shared by at least two donors. To remove PCR and sequencing errors, raw reads were error-corrected and collapsed into unique sequences using a nearest-neighbor algorithm that merged closely related sequences. CDR3 sequences were aligned to IMGT reference sequences to assign V, D and J gene segments. For a sequence to be retained, at least a six-nucleotide match to both a V gene segment and a J gene segment was required. A rearrangement counted as productive if the CDR3 had no stop codons and remained in frame with V and J, and every other rearrangement counted as non-productive. CDR3 was defined according to IMGT convention as the region running from the second conserved V-encoded cysteine to the conserved J-encoded phenylalanine. Sequences without an unambiguous match to a single V gene segment were excluded from the earlier analysis of about 600 of the donors. An earlier analysis of under 750 of the donors called V segments functional above 56.7% productive rearrangements and segregating when the between-donor standard deviation exceeded 5%. A statistical classification framework was developed to diagnose cytomegalovirus status using the catalog of TCR beta chain sequences. In a later analysis, V and J genes were assigned by comparing TCR nucleotide sequences against IMGT/GENE-DB human TR gene sequences. A later analysis assigned CDR3 sequences and most-parsimonious VDJ recombination scenarios with the TCRdist pipeline. In a later analysis, each TCR beta chain was defined by its CDR3 amino acid sequence together with its V-gene family, and reads lacking a unique V-gene family were excluded. In a later analysis, 550 to 650 highly shared, low-generation-probability nucleotide sequences were removed to address suspected cross-contamination and a sequencing artifact. In a later analysis, a clonal expansion index for each public chain was calculated from normalized within-repertoire ranks of inferred template counts. A later analysis computed generation probabilities with a VDJ recombination model fitted to out-of-frame rearrangements, and checked the results against IGoR. In a later analysis, hypergeometric tests were used to score TCR-TCR, TCR-HLA and TCR-CMV co-occurrence, with a repertoire-size bias correction applied to TCR pairs. A later analysis estimated false discovery rates by permuting HLA or CMV assignments 20 times. A later analysis grouped co-occurring TCRs with DBSCAN, adding TCRdist sequence similarity when clustering within HLA-allele-positive subsets. For co-occurrence clustering, repertoires with fewer than 30,000 or more than 120,000 public chains were excluded, along with four to six repertoires with anomalous nucleotide sharing. In TCRdb, the immuneACCESS table is reduced to in-frame sequences with V and J assigned. These tables do not hold every clone; where another copy was compared, an unresolved V gene accounts for under half, and the others remain unexplained. That table is the source of V, J and clone size, and D and trimming were worked out from the DNA. Counted in this sample were about 190,000 clones; 75% to 90% of them appeared once. Less than 7% of the sample is in the top ten clones.

The cohort comprised 670 or so healthy bone marrow donors. At the time of sampling, all cohort members were nominally healthy, though unrecorded immune exposures were likely present. The donor was CMV seropositive and belonged to the group of about 290 seropositive cohort members. A peripheral blood sample was collected from each donor, and TCR beta sequencing was performed on peripheral blood mononuclear cells. Genomic DNA was extracted from the blood cell samples with the Qiagen DNeasy Blood Extraction Kit. Notes on this clone: Its specific antigen is unknown. No per-base quality is available; no much larger clone lies one base away.

V is cut by 4 bases and J by 2 bases, and the space between the germline ends is 12 bases. Reading the germline V gene gives CDR1 SGHRS and CDR2 YFSETQ. From its cysteine to its phenylalanine, the CDR3 spans 14 amino acids. The sequence is cut down to CDR3 DNA, 42 bases in frame from base 1. The rearranged segments are TRBV5-1 and TRBJ2-5; a tentative D call is TRBD2 (7 bases match). This TCR was recovered from a middle-aged man in good health and CMV-seropositive. Material for sequencing was PBMCs. The CDR3: CASSRGGAQETQYF. The DNA is TGCGCCAGCAGCAGAGGGGGGGCACAAGAGACCCAGTACTTC.